These 30 T cell receptor beta chains were all obtained from the same sample, sequenced in a study of metastatic and nonmetastatic thyroid tumors. Each patient came to thyroid surgery without any prior treatment (of any kind). MiXCR was used by TCRdb to re-call the PCR reads. Of about 82,000 clones in the sample, around 12% were seen once. Sequencing was performed on tumor tissue. The receptors here all came from a female donor with papillary thyroid cancer or a benign thyroid nodule (not recorded which). Some clones in this sample may be carry-over from other donors' samples.

At least ten counts were recorded for this clone. This chain uses TRBV27 with TRBJ1-5; maybe TRBD1 (5 bases). Trimming removed 4 bases from V and 3 bases from J, with 10 bases in between. The CDR3 contains 14 residues. Germline loops: CDR1 MNHEY, CDR2 SMNVEV (reference sequence). CDR3 protein: CASSSLGANQPQHF. Here the CDR3 DNA reads TGTGCCAGCAGTTCCTTAGGGGCCAATCAGCCCCAGCATTTT.

The sample holds many counts of this clone. The V gene is TRBV6-1, the J gene TRBJ2-7, with TRBD2 matching over 10 bases. V shed 6 bases, J shed 4 bases, and the junction held 3 bases outside the gene matches. The length of the CDR3 is 13 residues. Germline CDR1 MNHNS, CDR2 SASEGT. The CDR3 region has the DNA TGTGCCAGCAGACTAGCGGGGCTTTACGAGCAGTACTTC. This sequence encodes CASRLAGLYEQYF.

This chain uses TRBV18 with TRBJ2-3, with unresolved D. V was shortened by 8 bases and J by 6 bases, with 9 bases between the two germline ends. The CDR3 sequence is 11 residues long. Germline CDR1 reads KGHSH; CDR2 reads LQKENI. The CDR3, as DNA: TGTGCCAGCCAAGTCCAGGATACGCAGTATTTT. Its translation: CASQVQDTQYF. Full variable domain (remainder filled in from reference TRBV18 and TRBJ2-3): NAGVMQNPRHLVRRRGQEARLRCSPMKGHSHVYWYRQLPEEGLKFMVYLQKENIIDESGMPKERFSAEFPKEGPSILRIQQVVRGDSAAYFCASQVQDTQYFGPGTRLTVL.

This clone was counted ten times or more. The chain couples TRBV14 to TRBJ2-5; no clear D gene. Germline CDR1 is SGHDN and CDR2 is FVKESK. CDR3 length equals 15 residues. Deletions cut 0 bases from V and 4 bases from J, with 12 bases between. The CDR3: CASSQDLVGLETQYF. The CDR3 nucleotides read TGTGCCAGCAGCCAAGATCTGGTCGGGTTAGAGACCCAGTACTTC.

In this sample, this clone turned up many times. This CDR3 is also generated by other DNA sequences in the sample. V is TRBV27 and J is TRBJ2-7, with 11 bases matching TRBD2. There are 17 residues in the CDR3. Germline-derived CDR1 and CDR2 are MNHEY and SMNVEV (reference sequence). The J segment lost 2 bases and the V segment lost 5 bases, leaving 11 bases of the junction unmatched. The CDR3 bases are TGTGCCAGCAGTGCCCGGGCTAGCGGGAGGAGGACCTACGAGCAGTACTTC. This translates into CASSARASGRRTYEQYF.

This clone appeared a few times. Other DNA sequences in this sample translate to the same CDR3. The gene calls are TRBV5-6 and TRBJ1-2; no firm D call. The V end lost 0 bases, the J end lost 8 bases, and 14 bases lay between the germline ends. Germline V gives CDR1 SGHDT, CDR2 YYEEEE. CDR3 size: 14 residues. CDR3 region: CASSLVGRSEGYTF. In DNA, the CDR3 is TGTGCCAGCAGCTTGGTGGGCAGGTCGGAAGGCTACACCTTC. Looking up the rest from reference TRBV5-6 and TRBJ1-2 gives the full variable domain: DAGVTQSPTHLIKTRGQQVTLRCSPKSGHDTVSWYQQALGQGPQFIFQYYEEEERQRGNFPDRFSGHQFPNYSSELNVNALLLGDSALYLCASSLVGRSEGYTFGSGTRLTVV.

Of note for this clone: The junction differs from germline at one of its ends, possibly a read error. CDR3 in amino acids: CTSSSGGSSYEQYF. The CDR3 DNA follows: TGTACCAGCTCATCAGGCGGTAGTTCCTACGAGCAGTACTTC. The chain recombines TRBV18 with TRBJ2-7; D uncertain. The CDR3 has 14 residues. The germline CDR1 and CDR2 sequences are KGHSH and LQKENI.

The chain joins TRBV2 to TRBJ1-1; D unclear. The V end was cut by 4 bases, the J end by 1 base, with 4 bases between. Germline-derived CDR1 and CDR2 are SNHLY and FYNNEI. The CDR3 is 12 amino acids. The CDR3 region is CASSVTNTEAFF. CDR3 nucleotide sequence: TGTGCCAGCAGTGTGACGAACACTGAAGCTTTCTTT.

The sample holds many counts of this clone. The V call is TRBV28, the J call TRBJ1-2; TRBD1 matches at 9 bases. The CDR3 runs to 13 residues. The germline V gene has CDR1 MDHEN and CDR2 SYDVKM. The trim removed 6 bases at V and 7 bases at J, leaving 6 bases unmatched. CDR3 sequence: CASSLTGGPGYTF. The CDR3 DNA sequence: TGTGCCAGCAGCCTTACAGGGGGCCCTGGCTACACCTTC.

This clone occurred a few times. A read error may explain this, as a much larger clone is one base away. V usage is TRBV7-2 and J usage is TRBJ2-7; 9 nucleotides agree with TRBD1. CDR1 is SGHTA, CDR2 FQGNSA, per germline. V shed 7 bases, J shed 5 bases, and the junction held 9 bases outside the gene matches. CDR3 length: 14 amino acids. The CDR3 DNA reads as TGTGCCAGCACCTGGGACAGGGTATCGGACGAGCAGTACTTC. The encoded protein is CASTWDRVSDEQYF. The full variable domain, in which reference TRBV7-2 and TRBJ2-7 provide the parts outside the CDR3, is GAGVSQSPSNKVTEKGKDVELRCDPISGHTALYWYRQSLGQGLEFLIYFQGNSAPDKSGLPSDRFSAERTGGSVSTLTIQRTQQEDSAVYLCASTWDRVSDEQYFGPGTRLTVT.

In its sample, this clone was seen many times. The chain combines TRBV20-1 with TRBJ2-1, with D perhaps matching TRBD2 (5 bases). The V end lost 5 bases, the J end lost 6 bases, and 26 bases lay between the germline ends. This CDR3 region has 17 residues. Germline V gene lookup returns CDR1 DFQATT and CDR2 SNEGSKA (reference sequence). This CDR3 is CSASTFLAPSGINEQFF. CDR3 in DNA: TGCAGTGCTTCGACCTTTCTGGCACCGTCGGGGATCAATGAGCAGTTCTTC.

This clone was observed at least ten times. V is TRBV7-9 and J is TRBJ2-7, with D possibly matching TRBD2 (5 bases). Germline V gene lookup returns CDR1 SEHNR and CDR2 FQNEAQ (reference sequence). The CDR3 contains 14 residues. Trimming removed 1 base at V and 0 bases at J, with 7 bases between. As DNA, the CDR3 is TGTGCCAGCAGCTTAGGAGGGATCTCCTACGAGCAGTACTTC. Translated, it gives CASSLGGISYEQYF. Looking up the rest from reference TRBV7-9 and TRBJ2-7 gives the full variable domain: DTGVSQNPRHKITKRGQNVTFRCDPISEHNRLYWYRQTLGQGPEFLTYFQNEAQLEKSRLLSDRFSAERPKGSFSTLEIQRTEQGDSAMYLCASSLGGISYEQYFGPGTRLTVT.

The chain is built from TRBV2 and TRBJ2-1; no firm D call. This CDR3 is built from 13 residues. With 10 bases removed from V and 1 base from J, the gap between germline ends came to 11 bases. Looked up from germline, CDR1 is SNHLY and CDR2 is FYNNEI. The CDR3 sequence: CATEWRSYNEQFF. CDR3 DNA sequence: TGTGCCACTGAATGGCGGTCCTACAATGAGCAGTTCTTC. The complete variable domain, with remaining parts taken from reference TRBV2 and TRBJ2-1, reads EPEVTQTPSHQVTQMGQEVILRCVPISNHLYFYWYRQILGQKVEFLVSFYNNEISEKSEIFDDQFSVERPDGSNFTLKIRSTKLEDSAMYFCATEWRSYNEQFFGPGTRLTVL.

This clone has a count of ten or more. The J gene is TRBJ2-7, the V gene TRBV20-1; TRBD2 agrees at 7 bases. The J segment lost 3 bases and the V segment lost 5 bases, leaving 4 bases of the junction unmatched. This CDR3 is built from 12 residues. Per the germline V gene, CDR1 is DFQATT and CDR2 is SNEGSKA (reference sequence). CDR3 protein: CSAYVAGYEQYF. The CDR3 coding sequence is TGCAGTGCTTATGTAGCGGGCTACGAGCAGTACTTC.

This clone has at least ten counts. This chain joins TRBV7-9 and TRBJ1-2, with 8 bases fitting TRBD1. This CDR3 is 14 amino acids long. The V and J ends lost 3 bases and 8 bases, in that order; junction bases with no gene match: 8. In germline, CDR1 is SEHNR, CDR2 FQNEAQ (reference sequence). CDR3 in DNA: TGTGCCAGCAGCTTTGAATCAGGGGGCGGCGGCTACACCTTC. Translation gives CASSFESGGGGYTF.

The table lists this clone with many counts. The V and J genes are TRBV25-1 and TRBJ1-5; 7 nucleotides match TRBD1. Trimming cost V 9 bases and J 0 bases; bases outside gene matches: 8. CDR1 MGHDK and CDR2 SYGVNS come from the germline V gene. CDR3 length: 15 amino acids. The CDR3 DNA sequence: TGTGCCAGAGAAACGGGACAGTTTAGCAATCAGCCCCAGCATTTT. Translation gives CARETGQFSNQPQHF.

This clone was seen ten or more times. The chain combines TRBV12-3 or TRBV12-4 with TRBJ2-2, with 7 bases identical to TRBD1. V was clipped by 8 bases and J by 2 bases; unmatched bases: 2. The CDR3 totals 13 residues. DNA for the CDR3: TGTGCCAGCCGGGACAGAAACACCGGGGAGCTGTTTTTT. This encodes CASRDRNTGELFF.

This clone occurred many times. One end of the junction does not line up with germline, which may come from a read error. The chain has TRBV30 and TRBJ1-3; D may be TRBD1 (5 bases). Per germline, CDR1 GTSNPN and CDR2 SVGIG (reference sequence). The length of the CDR3 is 14 residues. CDR3 sequence reads: CAWSVQVSGNTIYF. CDR3 sequence (DNA): TGTGCCTGGAGTGTACAGGTCTCTGGGAACACCATATATTTT. Together with reference TRBV30 and TRBJ1-3, the CDR3 gives the full variable domain: SQTIHQWPATLVQPVGSPLSLECTVEGTSNPNLYWYRQAAGRGLQLLFYSVGIGQISSEVPQNLSASRPQDRQFILSSKKLLLSDSGFYLCAWSVQVSGNTIYFGEGSWLTVV.

In this sample, this clone turned up many times. The J gene is TRBJ1-5, the V gene TRBV2, with D hard to call. CDR1 SNHLY and CDR2 FYNNEI come from the germline V gene. The CDR3 has 13 residues. V lost 6 bases, J lost 7 bases, and 13 bases lay in between. CDR3 protein: CASSANAGQPQHF. The CDR3 coding sequence is TGTGCCAGCAGCGCCAATGCGGGACAGCCCCAGCATTTT.

This clone occurred many times. The chain has TRBV7-2 and TRBJ2-7, with D tentatively TRBD2 (5 bases). Looked up from germline, CDR1 is SGHTA and CDR2 is FQGNSA. This CDR3 comprises 16 residues. Trimming removed 2 bases from V and 5 bases from J, with 19 bases in between. The CDR3 nucleotides are TGTGCCAGCAGCTTATCGTTTAGTCATTCGGGGAACGAGCAGTACTTC. Translated, it gives CASSLSFSHSGNEQYF.

This clone was counted many times. The chain recombines TRBV4-2 with TRBJ2-1; 8 bases are shared with TRBD2. The germline V gene has CDR1 LGHNA and CDR2 YNFKEQ. The CDR3 runs to 19 residues. J was trimmed by 3 bases and V by 4 bases; bases with no gene match: 17. CDR3 nucleotides: TGTGCCAGCAGCCGTCGGGGCGGGAGGCCCGGCGTAAACTACAATGAGCAGTTCTTC. It is translated as CASSRRGGRPGVNYNEQFF.

The table lists this clone with many counts. The chain has TRBV6-1 and TRBJ2-2, with 9 bases fitting TRBD2. CDR1 and CDR2 (germline): MNHNS, SASEGT. This CDR3 contains 15 residues. Germline trimming cut 5 bases from V and 8 bases from J; bases unmatched to any gene: 9. Here the CDR3 reads CASSPSSGTSGELFF. The CDR3 DNA reads TGTGCCAGCAGTCCTTCTAGCGGGACAAGTGGGGAGCTGTTTTTT.

Details on this clone: A clone one base away is much larger, so this may be a read error. The rearrangement links TRBV7-2 to TRBJ2-3; unclear D gene. CDR1 is SGHTA and CDR2 is FQGNSA in the germline V gene. This CDR3 spans 13 amino acids. Trimming cost V 6 bases and J 0 bases, with 7 bases left between them. The chain's CDR3 is CASSIGSTDTQYF. CDR3 coding DNA: TGTGCCAGCAGTATCGGGAGCACAGATACGCAGTATTTT.

Ten or more counts support this clone. The chain carries TRBV28 and TRBJ1-2, with TRBD1 matching over 8 bases. With 9 bases clipped from V and 1 base from J, the junction kept 13 bases outside the gene matches. The CDR3 covers 16 residues. Germline V lookup: CDR1 MDHEN, CDR2 SYDVKM. The CDR3 DNA reads as TGTGCCAGTATAGGAGGACACAGGGGGTATAACTATGGCTACACCTTC. It yields the protein CASIGGHRGYNYGYTF.

This clone was counted ten times or more. V gene TRBV7-3 combines with J gene TRBJ2-3; 9 nucleotides line up with TRBD2. Per germline, CDR1 SGHTA and CDR2 FQGTGA. CDR3 size: 17 residues. V lost 5 bases and J lost 1; bases outside the gene matches: 10. The CDR3: CASSASVEREGTDTQYF. The DNA of the CDR3 is TGTGCCAGCAGCGCCTCCGTGGAGCGGGAGGGCACAGATACGCAGTATTTT.

This clone was seen only a few times. With a much larger clone just one base away, this may be a read error. The chain has TRBV14 and TRBJ2-7, with D tentatively TRBD1 (5 bases). CDR3 length: 14 amino acids. CDR1 SGHDN and CDR2 FVKESK come from the germline V gene. The CDR3 sequence is CASGQRTLSYEQYF. DNA of the CDR3: TGTGCCAGCGGCCAGAGGACACTCTCCTACGAGCAGTACTTC.

The chain uses TRBV5-1 and TRBJ2-1, with a weak D call TRBD2 (6 bases). Germline values: CDR1 SGHRS, CDR2 YFSETQ. Deletions cut 0 bases from V and 2 bases from J, with 12 bases between. The CDR3 length is 16 residues. The CDR3 DNA reads TGCGCCAGCAGCTTGGCCGGGGGAGTGGCCTACAATGAGCAGTTCTTC. Protein: CASSLAGGVAYNEQFF.

This clone was seen ten or more times. The chain combines TRBV30 with TRBJ1-6; D not resolved. The CDR3 loop spans 15 amino acids. Germline CDR1 and CDR2: GTSNPN and SVGIG (reference sequence). Trimming removed 0 bases at V and 6 bases at J, with 12 bases between. The CDR3 reads CAWSVKAGINSPLHF. In nucleotides, the CDR3 is TGTGCCTGGAGTGTTAAGGCAGGCATTAATTCACCCCTCCACTTT.

This clone occurred many times. The rearrangement joins TRBV7-9 to TRBJ2-1; maybe TRBD2 (6 bases). The length of the CDR3 is 17 residues. The germline gives CDR1 SEHNR, CDR2 FQNEAQ (reference sequence). V was clipped by 4 bases and J by 0 bases, with 16 bases between them. The CDR3: CASSSLTGAVSYNEQFF. The CDR3 region has the DNA TGTGCCAGCAGCTCTTTGACGGGAGCCGTCTCCTACAATGAGCAGTTCTTC.

This clone occurred many times. The genes are TRBV18 and TRBJ2-7, with TRBD1 matching over 9 bases. Germline V gene lookup returns CDR1 KGHSH and CDR2 LQKENI. The CDR3 is 14 amino acids. V gave up 6 bases and J gave up 6 bases; unmatched junction bases: 9. CDR3 region: CASSEGQGTGEQYF. The CDR3 nucleotides are TGTGCCAGCTCCGAGGGACAGGGAACAGGCGAGCAGTACTTC.